This paragraph reports one T cell receptor (beta chain). The source of the sample is a study of shared clonotypes between healthy human individuals. Produced via immunoSEQ multiplex PCR; TCRdb's table is partial and in-frame only. The table includes millions of clones, approximately 94% detected once. V gave up 6 bases and J gave up 3 bases, with 12 bases separating them. Germline CDR1 and CDR2: ENHRY and SYGVKD. The length of the CDR3 is 14 residues. Naive CD8 cells, CD45RO-negative and positively selected for CCR7, excluded terminally differentiated effector memory CD45RA+ cells. V and J are TRBV10-3 and TRBJ1-5; D call uncertain. This receptor was identified in a man between 18 and 35 years old in good health. Some clones in this sample may be carry-over from other donors' samples. The sample was naive CD8+ T cells from PBMCs. CDR3 coding DNA: TGTGCCATCAGCGCCGGACCGATCAATCAGCCCCAGCATTTT. The encoded protein is CAISAGPINQPQHF.